The 20 T cell receptor beta chains in this list originate from one sample, sequenced in a study of cytomegalovirus exposure and HLA in healthy donors. PCR employed 60 Vbeta and 13 Jbeta primers. Using immunoSEQ multiplex PCR, the repertoire was profiled, and TCRdb retains in-frame clones only, with some absent. This table has over 100,000 clones, around 61% appearing once. The sequenced sample consisted of PBMCs. The receptors stem from a woman aged 30 to 39 in good health and CMV-seronegative.

This clone was seen just once. V gene TRBV19 combines with J gene TRBJ1-5; 9 nucleotides agree with TRBD1. This CDR3 is 18 amino acids long. Unmatched junction bases numbered 7, after V lost 1 base and J lost 0 bases. Germline V lookup: CDR1 LNHDA, CDR2 SQIVND (reference sequence). Here the CDR3 DNA reads TGTGCCAGTAGTATAGCGGGACAGGGCTACACTAGCAATCAGCCCCAGCATTTT. The encoded protein is CASSIAGQGYTSNQPQHF.

The V gene is TRBV18, the J gene TRBJ1-5; possibly TRBD1 for D (6 bases). CDR1 is KGHSH and CDR2 is LQKENI in the germline V gene. The length of the CDR3 is 19 residues. V lost 3 bases, J lost 0 bases, and 21 bases lay in between. The DNA for the CDR3 is TGTGCCAGCTCACCGGGACATGGTCGTCTAGTGGGTAGCAATCAGCCCCAGCATTTT. This codes for CASSPGHGRLVGSNQPQHF.

With regard to this clone: Mismatch with germline at one junction end may stem from a read error. The gene calls are TRBV5-1 and TRBJ1-1, with TRBD1 identical over 8 bases. CDR3 length: 11 residues. Germline CDR1 and CDR2: SGHRS and YFSETQ. CDR3 nucleotides: TGCGCCAGCAGCTCTGGGACAGGCCTAATTTTT. This sequence encodes CASSSGTGLIF.

This chain uses TRBV4-2 with TRBJ2-1, with 10 nucleotides matching TRBD2. The junction had 15 bases not matched to a gene; V was cut back by 0 bases and J by 7 bases. The CDR3 loop spans 19 amino acids. The germline V gene has CDR1 LGHNA and CDR2 YNFKEQ. The CDR3 coding sequence is TGTGCCAGCAGCCAAGATCGCCAGAATCTAGCGGGAGCTAGGAATGAGCAGTTCTTC. This codes for CASSQDRQNLAGARNEQFF.

This clone was counted a few times. The chain employs TRBV21-1 and TRBJ2-1; TRBD2 is the table's D call, not checked against the DNA. TRBV21-1 corresponds to a pseudogene. The CDR3 runs to 17 residues. The CDR3 coding sequence is TGTGCCAGCAGCAAAGATAACGGAGTGAGCTCCTACAATGAGCAGTTCTTC. Translated: CASSKDNGVSSYNEQFF.

The chain couples TRBV2 to TRBJ2-5; 15 nucleotides agree with TRBD2. Trimming took 4 bases from V and 5 from J; bases not matched to a gene: 5. The CDR3 has 16 residues. Per germline, CDR1 SNHLY and CDR2 FYNNEI. In DNA form, the CDR3 reads TGTGCCAGCAGTGCCGGGACTAGCGGGAGGACGGAGACCCAGTACTTC. It specifies CASSAGTSGRTETQYF.

This chain links TRBV10-2 with TRBJ1-5; D gene uncertain. Germline CDR1 is WSHSY and CDR2 is SAAADI. V was clipped by 0 bases and J by 5 bases, with 8 bases between them. CDR3 length equals 14 residues. CDR3 nucleotides: TGCGCCAGCAGTGAGTCGCAGGCTTATCAGCCCCAGCATTTT. Protein: CASSESQAYQPQHF.

The V gene is TRBV30, the J gene TRBJ2-1; D is uncertain. CDR3 size: 12 residues. Trimming cost V 0 bases and J 5 bases, with 5 bases left between them. Germline assignment: CDR1 GTSNPN and CDR2 SVGIG (reference sequence). DNA of the CDR3: TGTGCCTGGAGTGTACGGGACAATGAGCAGTTCTTC. Translation gives CAWSVRDNEQFF.

The chain links TRBV9 to TRBJ2-7; 9 nucleotides agree with TRBD1. The CDR3 is made up of 14 amino acids. V was pared by 0 bases and J by 4 bases, with 2 bases of the junction left unmatched. Germline V gene sequence: CDR1 SGDLS, CDR2 YYNGEE. As DNA, the CDR3 is TGTGCCAGCAGCGTAGGACAGGGGGAGTACGAGCAGTACTTC. Translating it yields CASSVGQGEYEQYF.

This rearrangement joins TRBV7-8 to TRBJ2-4; 7 bases map to TRBD1. With V trimmed by 5 bases and J by 9 bases, 10 bases remained unmatched. Germline CDR1 SGHVS, CDR2 FQNEAQ. This CDR3 spans 14 amino acids. CDR3 sequence reads: CASSGGIQGFIQYF. DNA for the CDR3: TGTGCCAGCAGCGGTGGGATACAGGGGTTCATTCAGTACTTC.

This sequence joins TRBV5-6 and TRBJ2-1, with TRBD2 matching over 7 bases. The ends lost 4 bases at V and 4 bases at J; junction bases unmatched: 2. The CDR3 runs 13 residues. Germline CDR1 is SGHDT and CDR2 is YYEEEE. The CDR3 nucleotides read TGTGCCAGCAGCACTAGCGCGTACAATGAGCAGTTCTTC. Its translation is CASSTSAYNEQFF.

V is TRBV6-5 and J is TRBJ2-3, with D maybe TRBD2 (6 bases). Trimming took off 5 bases at V and 3 bases at J, with 15 bases between the two ends. The CDR3 consists of 15 residues. CDR1 is MNHEY and CDR2 is SVGAGI in the germline V gene. The DNA of the CDR3 is TGTGCCAGCAGTCCTCGGCGGGATCGGACAGATACGCAGTATTTT. This codes for CASSPRRDRTDTQYF.

This chain joins TRBV7-8 and TRBJ2-1, with TRBD2 identical over 12 bases. Trimming removed 5 bases from V and 10 bases from J; junction bases left unmatched: 9. Germline V lookup: CDR1 SGHVS, CDR2 FQNEAQ. This CDR3 is 15 amino acids long. CDR3 protein: CASSVLAGGPREQFF. The CDR3 nucleotides are TGTGCCAGCAGCGTGCTAGCGGGAGGGCCGAGGGAGCAGTTCTTC.

This clone was detected only a few times. V usage is TRBV10-3 and J usage is TRBJ2-5, with a possible D match to TRBD2 (5 bases). The CDR3 consists of 13 residues. Germline V gene sequence: CDR1 ENHRY, CDR2 SYGVKD. Deletions cut 6 bases from V and 3 bases from J, with 11 bases between. CDR3 protein: CAISPQEEETQYF. The DNA of the CDR3 is TGTGCCATCAGCCCCCAGGAGGAAGAGACCCAGTACTTC.

This clone was seen more than once but under ten times. The chain has TRBV11-2 and TRBJ1-5; D might be TRBD1 (5 bases). Germline assignment: CDR1 SGHAT and CDR2 FQNNGV. This CDR3 comprises 13 residues. V shed 2 bases and J shed 5 bases, with 7 bases lying between them. CDR3 sequence (DNA): TGTGCCAGCAGCTTAAGCAGGGATCAGCCCCAGCATTTT. As protein: CASSLSRDQPQHF. The complete variable domain, with remaining parts taken from reference TRBV11-2 and TRBJ1-5, reads EAGVAQSPRYKIIEKRQSVAFWCNPISGHATLYWYQQILGQGPKLLIQFQNNGVVDDSQLPKDRFSAERLKGVDSTLKIQPAKLEDSAVYLCASSLSRDQPQHFGDGTRLSIL.

The chain links TRBV6-1 to TRBJ2-2, with 12 bases that match TRBD2. Germline loops: CDR1 MNHNS, CDR2 SASEGT. CDR3 length: 17 residues. J lost 6 bases, V lost 3 bases, and 8 bases had no gene match. CDR3 DNA sequence: TGTGCCAGCAGTGACATGATTGGACTAGCGGGGTCCGGGGAGCTGTTTTTT. Its protein is CASSDMIGLAGSGELFF.

This clone occurred a few times. J is TRBJ2-7 and V is TRBV7-2; 9 nucleotides line up with TRBD1. Germline V gives CDR1 SGHTA, CDR2 FQGNSA. This CDR3 spans 14 amino acids. J gave up 2 bases and V 4 bases, and 3 bases lay outside the gene matches. CDR3 coding DNA: TGTGCCAGCAGCTCGACAGGGGGGACCTACGAGCAGTACTTC. Translated, it gives CASSSTGGTYEQYF. Together with reference TRBV7-2 and TRBJ2-7, the CDR3 gives the full variable domain: GAGVSQSPSNKVTEKGKDVELRCDPISGHTALYWYRQSLGQGLEFLIYFQGNSAPDKSGLPSDRFSAERTGGSVSTLTIQRTQQEDSAVYLCASSSTGGTYEQYFGPGTRLTVT.

The chain employs TRBV28 and TRBJ2-1, with 9 bases fitting TRBD2. CDR3 length equals 15 residues. Germline-derived CDR1 and CDR2 are MDHEN and SYDVKM. With V trimmed by 6 bases and J by 8 bases, 11 bases remained unmatched. CDR3 amino acids: CASRFSASGVDEQFF. The CDR3 DNA is TGTGCCAGCAGGTTCTCGGCTAGCGGGGTCGATGAGCAGTTCTTC.

This clone was found a few times. V and J are TRBV6-4 and TRBJ2-5; 8 bases match TRBD1. V lost 3 bases and J lost 5; bases outside the gene matches: 8. Germline CDR1 and CDR2: MRHNA and SNTAGT. The CDR3 is 15 amino acids. CDR3 region: CASSESAGQGETQYF. The CDR3 DNA follows: TGTGCCAGCAGTGAGTCGGCTGGACAGGGTGAGACCCAGTACTTC.

V usage is TRBV11-2 and J usage is TRBJ2-7; D gene ambiguous. The V end was cut by 2 bases, the J end by 4 bases, with 9 bases between. Germline V gene data show CDR1 as SGHAT and CDR2 as FQNNGV. This CDR3 comprises 13 residues. Here the CDR3 reads CASSLNSRYEQYF. The CDR3 DNA reads TGTGCCAGCAGCTTAAACAGTCGTTACGAGCAGTACTTC.